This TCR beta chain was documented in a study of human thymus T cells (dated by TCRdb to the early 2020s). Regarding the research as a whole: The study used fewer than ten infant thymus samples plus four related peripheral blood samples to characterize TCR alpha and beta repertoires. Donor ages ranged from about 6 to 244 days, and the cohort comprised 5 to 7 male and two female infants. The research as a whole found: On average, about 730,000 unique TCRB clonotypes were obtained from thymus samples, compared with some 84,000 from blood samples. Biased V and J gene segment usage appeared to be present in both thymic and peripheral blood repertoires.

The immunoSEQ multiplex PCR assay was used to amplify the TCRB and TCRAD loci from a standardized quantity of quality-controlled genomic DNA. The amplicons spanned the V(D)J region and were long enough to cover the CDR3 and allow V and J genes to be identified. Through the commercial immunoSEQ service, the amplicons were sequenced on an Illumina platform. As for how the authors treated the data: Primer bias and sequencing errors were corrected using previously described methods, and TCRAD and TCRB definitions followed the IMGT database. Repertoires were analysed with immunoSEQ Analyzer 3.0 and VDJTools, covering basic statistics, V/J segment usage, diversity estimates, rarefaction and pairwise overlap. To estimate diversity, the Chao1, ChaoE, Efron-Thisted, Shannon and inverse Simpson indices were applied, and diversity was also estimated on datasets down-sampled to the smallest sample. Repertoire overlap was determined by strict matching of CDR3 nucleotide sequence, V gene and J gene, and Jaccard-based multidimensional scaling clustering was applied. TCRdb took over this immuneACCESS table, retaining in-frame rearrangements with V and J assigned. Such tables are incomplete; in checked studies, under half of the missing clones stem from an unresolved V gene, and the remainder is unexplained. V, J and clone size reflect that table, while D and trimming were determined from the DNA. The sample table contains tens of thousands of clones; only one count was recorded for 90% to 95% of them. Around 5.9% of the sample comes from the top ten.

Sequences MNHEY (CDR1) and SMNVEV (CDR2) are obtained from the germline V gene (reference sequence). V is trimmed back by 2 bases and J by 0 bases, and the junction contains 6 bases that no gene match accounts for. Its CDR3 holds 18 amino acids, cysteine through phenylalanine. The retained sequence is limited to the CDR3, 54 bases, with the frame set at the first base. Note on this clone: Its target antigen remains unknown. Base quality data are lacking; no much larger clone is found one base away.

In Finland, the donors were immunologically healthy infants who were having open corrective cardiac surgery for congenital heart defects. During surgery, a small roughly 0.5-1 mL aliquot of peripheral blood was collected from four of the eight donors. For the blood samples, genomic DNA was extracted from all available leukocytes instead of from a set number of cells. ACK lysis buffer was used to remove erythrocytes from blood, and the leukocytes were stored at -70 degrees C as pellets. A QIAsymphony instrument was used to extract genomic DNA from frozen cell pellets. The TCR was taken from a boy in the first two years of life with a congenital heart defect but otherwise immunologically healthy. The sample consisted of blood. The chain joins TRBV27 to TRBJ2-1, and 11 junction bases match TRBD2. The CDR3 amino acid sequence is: CASSLKGLAVSSYNEQFF. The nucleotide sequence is TGTGCCAGCAGTTTAAAGGGACTAGCGGTAAGCTCCTACAATGAGCAGTTCTTC.